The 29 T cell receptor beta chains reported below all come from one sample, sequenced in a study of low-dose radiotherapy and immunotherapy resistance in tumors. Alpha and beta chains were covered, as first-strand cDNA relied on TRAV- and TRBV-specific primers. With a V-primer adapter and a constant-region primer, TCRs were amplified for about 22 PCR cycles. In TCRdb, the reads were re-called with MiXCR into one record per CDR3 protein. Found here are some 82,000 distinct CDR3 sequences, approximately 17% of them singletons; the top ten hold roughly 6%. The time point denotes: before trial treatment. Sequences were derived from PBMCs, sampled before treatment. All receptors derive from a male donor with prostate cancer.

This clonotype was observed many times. CDR3 nucleotides: TGTGCCAGCAGTGAAAAGTGGTTACAGAACACCCGAGTAACTGAAGCTTTCTTT. Encoded protein: CASSEKWLQNTRVTEAFF. The chain has TRBV6-1 and TRBJ1-1, with unresolved D. V gave up 2 bases and J gave up 5 bases, with 24 bases separating them. There are 18 residues in the CDR3. The V gene's germline CDR1 is MNHNS and CDR2 SASEGT.

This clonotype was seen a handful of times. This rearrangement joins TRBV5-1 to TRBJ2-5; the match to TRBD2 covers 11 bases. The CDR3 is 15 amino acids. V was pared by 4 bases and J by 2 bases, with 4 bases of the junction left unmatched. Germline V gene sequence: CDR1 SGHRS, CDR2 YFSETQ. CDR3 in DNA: TGCGCCAGCAGCCCGACTAGCGGGATTCAAGAGACCCAGTACTTC. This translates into CASSPTSGIQETQYF. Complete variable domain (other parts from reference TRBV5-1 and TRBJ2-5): KAGVTQTPRYLIKTRGQQVTLSCSPISGHRSVSWYQQTPGQGLQFLFEYFSETQRNKGNFPGRFSGRQFSNSRSEMNVSTLELGDSALYLCASSPTSGIQETQYFGPGTRLLVL.

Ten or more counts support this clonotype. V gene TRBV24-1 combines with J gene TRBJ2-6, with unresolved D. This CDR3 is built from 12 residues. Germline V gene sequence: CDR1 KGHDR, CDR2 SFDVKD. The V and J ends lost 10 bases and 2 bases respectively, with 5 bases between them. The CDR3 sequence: CATGAGANVLTF. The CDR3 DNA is TGTGCCACTGGTGCTGGGGCCAACGTCCTGACTTTC.

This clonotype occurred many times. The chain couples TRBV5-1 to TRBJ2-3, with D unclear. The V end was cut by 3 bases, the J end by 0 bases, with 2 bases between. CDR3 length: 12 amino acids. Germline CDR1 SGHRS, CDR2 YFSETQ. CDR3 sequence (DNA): TGCGCCAGCAGCTGGAGCACAGATACGCAGTATTTT. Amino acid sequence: CASSWSTDTQYF.

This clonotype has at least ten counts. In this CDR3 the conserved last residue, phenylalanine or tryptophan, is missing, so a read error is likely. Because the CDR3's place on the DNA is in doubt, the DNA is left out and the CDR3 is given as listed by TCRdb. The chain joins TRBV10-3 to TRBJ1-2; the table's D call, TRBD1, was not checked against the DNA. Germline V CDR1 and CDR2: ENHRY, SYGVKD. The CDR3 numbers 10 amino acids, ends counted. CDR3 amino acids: CAINRTPFRT.

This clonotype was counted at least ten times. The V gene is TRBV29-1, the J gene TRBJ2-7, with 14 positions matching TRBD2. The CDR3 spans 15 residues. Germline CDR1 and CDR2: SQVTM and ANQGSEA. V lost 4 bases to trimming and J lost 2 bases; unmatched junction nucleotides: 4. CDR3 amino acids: CSVVGTSGSAYEQYF. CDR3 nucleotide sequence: TGCAGCGTTGTGGGGACTAGCGGGAGTGCCTACGAGCAGTACTTC.

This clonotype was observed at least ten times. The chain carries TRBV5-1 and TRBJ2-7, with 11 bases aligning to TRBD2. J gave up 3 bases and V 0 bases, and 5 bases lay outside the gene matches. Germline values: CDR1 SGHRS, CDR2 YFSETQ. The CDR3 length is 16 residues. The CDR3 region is CASSLAFTSGSYEQYF. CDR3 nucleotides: TGCGCCAGCAGCTTGGCCTTTACTAGCGGGAGCTACGAGCAGTACTTC.

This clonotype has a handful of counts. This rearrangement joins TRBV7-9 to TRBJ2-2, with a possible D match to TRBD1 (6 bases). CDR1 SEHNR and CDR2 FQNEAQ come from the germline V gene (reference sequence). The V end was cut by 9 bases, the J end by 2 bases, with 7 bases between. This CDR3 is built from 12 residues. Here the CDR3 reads CARGGNTGELFF. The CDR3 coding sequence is TGTGCCAGAGGGGGAAACACCGGGGAGCTGTTTTTT.

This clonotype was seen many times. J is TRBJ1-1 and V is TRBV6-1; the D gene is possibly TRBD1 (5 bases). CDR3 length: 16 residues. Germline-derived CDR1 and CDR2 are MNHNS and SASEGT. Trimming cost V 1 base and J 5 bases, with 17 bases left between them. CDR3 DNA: TGTGCCAGCAGTGAAGAGGTAATCGGGGGACGTACTGAAGCTTTCTTT. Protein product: CASSEEVIGGRTEAFF.

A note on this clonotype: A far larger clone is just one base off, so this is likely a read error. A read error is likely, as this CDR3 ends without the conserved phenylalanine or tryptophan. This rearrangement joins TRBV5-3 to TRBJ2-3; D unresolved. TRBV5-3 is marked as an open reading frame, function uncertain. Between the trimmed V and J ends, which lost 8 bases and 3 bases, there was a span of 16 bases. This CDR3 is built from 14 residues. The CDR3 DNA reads TGTGCCAGCGGAAACAGTGTGGGGACAGATACGCAGTATTCT. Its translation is CASGNSVGTDTQYS.

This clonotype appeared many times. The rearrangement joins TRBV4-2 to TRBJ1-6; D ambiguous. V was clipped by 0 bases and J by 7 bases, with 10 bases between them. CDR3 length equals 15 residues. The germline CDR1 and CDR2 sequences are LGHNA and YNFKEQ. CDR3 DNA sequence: TGTGCCAGCAGCCAAGATATTCAAGGGAATTCACCCCTCCACTTT. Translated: CASSQDIQGNSPLHF.

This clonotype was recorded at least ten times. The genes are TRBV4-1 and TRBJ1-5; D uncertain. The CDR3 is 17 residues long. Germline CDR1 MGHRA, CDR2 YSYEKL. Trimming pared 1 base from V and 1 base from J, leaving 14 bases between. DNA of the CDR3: TGCGCCAGCAGCCAAGTCGAAGGGAAGTTGAGCAATCAGCCCCAGCATTTT. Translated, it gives CASSQVEGKLSNQPQHF.

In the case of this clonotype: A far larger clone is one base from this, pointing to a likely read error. The CDR3 coding sequence is TGCAGTGGGTTGACAGGGCAGGGGGTCTACAATGAGCAGTACTTC. Translated, it gives CSGLTGQGVYNEQYF. V usage is TRBV20-1 and J usage is TRBJ2-5; TRBD1 matches 7 bases. The CDR3 is 15 amino acids. The J segment lost 11 bases and the V segment lost 7 bases, leaving 22 bases of the junction unmatched. Germline V lookup: CDR1 DFQATT, CDR2 SNEGSKA (reference sequence).

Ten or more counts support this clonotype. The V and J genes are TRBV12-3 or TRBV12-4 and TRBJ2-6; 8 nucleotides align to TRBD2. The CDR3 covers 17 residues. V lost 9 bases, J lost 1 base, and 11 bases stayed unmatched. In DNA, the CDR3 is TGTGCCAGTGGGCTGCGGGGGGCGCTTTCTGGGGCCAACGTCCTGACTTTC. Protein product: CASGLRGALSGANVLTF.

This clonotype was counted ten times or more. The CDR3 sequence: CATQAGLHTDTQYF. The CDR3, as DNA: TGTGCCACCCAAGCGGGACTCCACACAGATACGCAGTATTTT. V is TRBV24-1 and J is TRBJ2-3; 7 bases fit TRBD2. The CDR3 spans 14 residues. The germline CDR1 and CDR2 sequences are KGHDR and SFDVKD. V lost 9 bases and J lost 2; bases outside the gene matches: 7.

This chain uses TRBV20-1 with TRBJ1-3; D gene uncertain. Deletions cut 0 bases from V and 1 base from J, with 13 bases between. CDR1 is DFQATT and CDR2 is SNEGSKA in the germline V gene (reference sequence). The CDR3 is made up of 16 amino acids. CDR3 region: CSARDSVGSSGNTIYF. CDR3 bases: TGCAGTGCTAGAGATTCTGTTGGGTCTTCTGGAAACACCATATATTTT.

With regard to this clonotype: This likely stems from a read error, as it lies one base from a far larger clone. The CDR3 protein is CASSVPGYREEQFF. Here the CDR3 DNA reads TGTGCCAGCAGTGTCCCAGGGTACAGGGAGGAGCAGTTCTTC. The V call is TRBV6-2 or TRBV6-3, the J call TRBJ2-1; D possibly corresponds to TRBD1 (6 bases). V was cut by 5 bases and J by 10 bases, with 18 bases left in between. The CDR3 has 14 amino acids. The V gene's germline CDR1 is MNHEY and CDR2 SVGEGT.

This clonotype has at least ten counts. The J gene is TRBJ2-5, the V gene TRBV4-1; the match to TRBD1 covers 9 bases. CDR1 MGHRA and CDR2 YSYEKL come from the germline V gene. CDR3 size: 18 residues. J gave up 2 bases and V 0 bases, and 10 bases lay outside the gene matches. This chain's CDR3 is CASSQDHLGTGSQETQYF. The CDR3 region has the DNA TGCGCCAGCAGCCAAGATCACCTGGGGACAGGGTCACAAGAGACCCAGTACTTC.

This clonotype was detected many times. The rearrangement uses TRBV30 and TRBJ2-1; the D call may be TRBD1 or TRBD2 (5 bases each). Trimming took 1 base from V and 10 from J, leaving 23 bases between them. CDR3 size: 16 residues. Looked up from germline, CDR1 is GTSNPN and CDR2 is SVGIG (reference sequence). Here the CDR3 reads CAWSGAGGAGIGEQFF. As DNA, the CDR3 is TGTGCCTGGAGTGGGGCCGGAGGAGCAGGGATTGGGGAGCAGTTCTTC. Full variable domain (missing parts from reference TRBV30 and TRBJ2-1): SQTIHQWPATLVQPVGSPLSLECTVEGTSNPNLYWYRQAAGRGLQLLFYSVGIGQISSEVPQNLSASRPQDRQFILSSKKLLLSDSGFYLCAWSGAGGAGIGEQFFGPGTRLTVL.

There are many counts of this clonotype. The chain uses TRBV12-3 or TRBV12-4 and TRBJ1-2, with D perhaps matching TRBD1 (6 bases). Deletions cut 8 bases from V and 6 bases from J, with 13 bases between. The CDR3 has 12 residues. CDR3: CASDGGPDGYTF. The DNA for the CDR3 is TGTGCCAGCGACGGGGGGCCGGATGGCTACACCTTC.

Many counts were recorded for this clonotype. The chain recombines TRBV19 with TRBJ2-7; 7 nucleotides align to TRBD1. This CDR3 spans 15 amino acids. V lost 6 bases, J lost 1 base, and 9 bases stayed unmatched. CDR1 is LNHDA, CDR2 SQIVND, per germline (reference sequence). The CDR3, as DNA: TGTGCCAGTAGCGCAGGGGCAGGGGGATCCTACGAGCAGTACTTC. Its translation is CASSAGAGGSYEQYF. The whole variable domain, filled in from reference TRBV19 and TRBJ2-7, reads DGGITQSPKYLFRKEGQNVTLSCEQNLNHDAMYWYRQDPGQGLRLIYYSQIVNDFQKGDIAEGYSVSREKKESFPLTVTSAQKNPTAFYLCASSAGAGGSYEQYFGPGTRLTVT.

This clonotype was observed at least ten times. CDR3 bases: TGTGCCAGCAGTCCTGGGACTAGCGGGGCGGGAGATACGCAGTATTTT. Its protein is CASSPGTSGAGDTQYF. The chain combines TRBV2 with TRBJ2-3; 13 bases are shared with TRBD2. The CDR3 sequence is 16 residues long. The germline V gene has CDR1 SNHLY and CDR2 FYNNEI. After removal of 5 bases from V and 5 bases from J, the junction contained 7 bases not matched to a gene.

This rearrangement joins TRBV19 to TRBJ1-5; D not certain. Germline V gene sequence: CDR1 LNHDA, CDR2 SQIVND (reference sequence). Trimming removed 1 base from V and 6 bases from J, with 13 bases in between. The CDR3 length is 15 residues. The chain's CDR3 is CASSIVSGRGQPQHF. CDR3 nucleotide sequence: TGTGCCAGTAGTATAGTGTCAGGACGGGGTCAGCCCCAGCATTTT.

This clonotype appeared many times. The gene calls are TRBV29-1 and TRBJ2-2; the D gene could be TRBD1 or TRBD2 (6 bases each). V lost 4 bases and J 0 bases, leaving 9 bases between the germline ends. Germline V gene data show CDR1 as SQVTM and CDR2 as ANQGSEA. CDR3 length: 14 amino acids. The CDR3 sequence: CSVVRGANTGELFF. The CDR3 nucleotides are TGCAGCGTTGTAAGGGGGGCGAACACCGGGGAGCTGTTTTTT.

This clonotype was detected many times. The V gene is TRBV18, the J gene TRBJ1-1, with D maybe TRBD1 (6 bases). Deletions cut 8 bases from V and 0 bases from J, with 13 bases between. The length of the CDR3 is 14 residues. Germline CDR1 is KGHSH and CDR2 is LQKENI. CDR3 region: CASSPQGLNTEAFF. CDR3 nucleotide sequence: TGTGCCAGCAGCCCGCAGGGGTTGAACACTGAAGCTTTCTTT.

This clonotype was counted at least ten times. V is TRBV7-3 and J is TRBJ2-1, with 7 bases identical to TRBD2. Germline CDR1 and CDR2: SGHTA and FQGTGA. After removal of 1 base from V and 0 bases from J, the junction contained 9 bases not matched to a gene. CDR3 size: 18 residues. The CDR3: CASSLRWRERSSYNEQFF. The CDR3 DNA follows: TGTGCCAGCAGCTTAAGGTGGCGGGAGAGGAGCTCCTACAATGAGCAGTTCTTC.

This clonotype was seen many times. CDR3 nucleotide sequence: TGCAGTGCTAGAGTACAGGGAGTGCCATTCTACGAGCAGTACTTC. It is translated as CSARVQGVPFYEQYF. The chain carries TRBV20-1 and TRBJ2-7; possible D gene TRBD1, 6 bases. This CDR3 has 15 residues. The germline CDR1 and CDR2 sequences are DFQATT and SNEGSKA (reference sequence). V gave up 1 base and J gave up 3 bases, with 16 bases separating them.

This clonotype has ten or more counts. The CDR3 region is CASSLGAQPQHF. The CDR3 DNA reads TGTGCCAGCAGCTTAGGGGCCCAGCCCCAGCATTTT. V gene TRBV7-8 combines with J gene TRBJ1-5; no reliable D call. The CDR3 has 12 residues. Germline loops: CDR1 SGHVS, CDR2 FQNEAQ. Between the trimmed V and J ends, which lost 1 base and 7 bases, there was a span of 5 bases.

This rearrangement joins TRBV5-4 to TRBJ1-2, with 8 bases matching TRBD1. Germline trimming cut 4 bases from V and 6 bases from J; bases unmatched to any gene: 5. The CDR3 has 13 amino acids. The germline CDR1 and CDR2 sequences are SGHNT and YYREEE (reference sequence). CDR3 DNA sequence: TGTGCCAGCAGCCCCGACAGGGGCGATGGCTACACCTTC. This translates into CASSPDRGDGYTF.